A single sample gave rise to the 30 T cell receptor beta chains below, sequenced in a study of T-cell reconstitution after alpha-beta-depleted transplantation in children. Unique molecular identifiers were incorporated into the prepared TCRbeta library. A single record per CDR3 protein comes from TCRdb applying MiXCR to the PCR reads. The table includes roughly 310,000 distinct CDR3 sequences, 23% detected once. This specimen consisted of PBMCs, mostly from graft donor cells, obtained 180 days after TCRalphabeta/CD19-depleted stem cell transplant. The origin of the receptors is a male patient aged 5 to 17 who had a stem cell transplant for acute lymphoblastic leukemia, so the T cells may come from the graft donor.

This clonotype has only a few counts. The rearrangement links TRBV3-1 to TRBJ2-1, with TRBD1 as a possible D gene (6 bases). Germline V gene sequence: CDR1 LGHDT, CDR2 YNNKEL (reference sequence). This CDR3 spans 15 amino acids. The V end was cut by 3 bases, the J end by 4 bases, with 13 bases between. This chain's CDR3 is CASSQGAGTYNEQFF. DNA for the CDR3: TGTGCCAGCAGCCAGGGGGCGGGCACTTACAATGAGCAGTTCTTC.

V gene TRBV27 combines with J gene TRBJ2-7, with 11 bases fitting TRBD2. Germline V gene lookup returns CDR1 MNHEY and CDR2 SMNVEV (reference sequence). The CDR3 consists of 18 residues. The V segment lost 3 bases and the J segment 0 bases; nucleotides outside the gene matches: 10. The chain's CDR3 is CASSFLTPTSGSSYEQYF. CDR3 nucleotide sequence: TGTGCCAGCAGTTTCTTAACCCCTACTAGCGGGAGCTCCTACGAGCAGTACTTC.

This clonotype showed up just a few times. The CDR3 coding sequence is TGCGCCAGCAGCTGGGGACAGCGAAACTATGGCTACACCTTC. It translates to CASSWGQRNYGYTF. This rearrangement joins TRBV5-1 to TRBJ1-2, with 7 positions matching TRBD1. This CDR3 is 14 amino acids long. After removal of 3 bases from V and 2 bases from J, the junction contained 4 bases not matched to a gene. Germline values: CDR1 SGHRS, CDR2 YFSETQ.

This clonotype was counted between two and nine times. This rearrangement joins TRBV20-1 to TRBJ1-1; weak D call: TRBD1 (6 bases). The CDR3 is 13 residues long. Trimming left V 4 bases short and J 1 base short, with 10 bases between. The germline CDR1 and CDR2 sequences are DFQATT and SNEGSKA (reference sequence). The CDR3 DNA reads as TGCAGTGCTACAAGGGGGGGGAACACTGAAGCTTTCTTT. As protein: CSATRGGNTEAFF.

This chain links TRBV20-1 with TRBJ2-3, with TRBD2 matching over 8 bases. V lost 3 bases, J lost 2 bases, and 10 bases stayed unmatched. This CDR3 is built from 16 residues. CDR1 and CDR2 (germline): DFQATT, SNEGSKA (reference sequence). The chain's CDR3 is CSASGGSGGFTDTQYF. The CDR3 nucleotides read TGCAGTGCTAGTGGCGGGAGCGGGGGATTCACAGATACGCAGTATTTT.

This clonotype was found many times. This chain uses TRBV5-1 with TRBJ2-5, with D perhaps TRBD2 (5 bases). Germline assignment: CDR1 SGHRS and CDR2 YFSETQ. Trimming took 5 bases from V and 2 from J, leaving 19 bases between them. The CDR3 loop spans 16 amino acids. This CDR3 is CASRPISLQRQETQYF. The CDR3 nucleotides read TGCGCCAGCAGGCCGATCTCATTACAGCGGCAAGAGACCCAGTACTTC.

The chain combines TRBV25-1 with TRBJ2-2; 9 bases agree with TRBD1. CDR3 length: 16 residues. V was clipped by 1 base and J by 3 bases; unmatched bases: 3. In germline, CDR1 is MGHDK, CDR2 SYGVNS. The CDR3 nucleotides read TGTGCCAGCAGTGAATTTGACAGGGGGGACACCGGGGAGCTGTTTTTT. Amino acids: CASSEFDRGDTGELFF.

The rearrangement links TRBV20-1 to TRBJ2-6; D possibly uses TRBD1 or TRBD2 (5 bases each). This CDR3 is built from 14 residues. V lost 4 bases and J 0 bases, leaving 7 bases between the germline ends. Germline V gives CDR1 DFQATT, CDR2 SNEGSKA (reference sequence). As DNA, the CDR3 is TGCAGTGCTATCGGGGCCTCTGGGGCCAACGTCCTGACTTTC. It encodes CSAIGASGANVLTF.

This clonotype was found a few times. The rearrangement joins TRBV7-2 to TRBJ2-1, with D uncertain. Trimming shortened V by 4 bases and J by 10 bases, and 11 bases separated the two germline ends. Germline CDR1 reads SGHTA; CDR2 reads FQGNSA. The CDR3 sequence is 12 residues long. This CDR3 reads CASSSTLGEQFF. CDR3 sequence (DNA): TGTGCCAGCAGCTCCACCCTTGGAGAGCAGTTCTTC.

This clonotype was counted between two and nine times. V is TRBV7-2 and J is TRBJ2-7; 8 nucleotides align to TRBD1. The CDR3 is 15 amino acids. Germline CDR1 is SGHTA and CDR2 is FQGNSA. With 4 bases clipped from V and 3 bases from J, the junction kept 8 bases outside the gene matches. Written as DNA, the CDR3 is TGTGCCAGCAGCTCCGGGACAGGTCACCTCTACGAGCAGTACTTC. Translation gives CASSSGTGHLYEQYF.

The rearrangement links TRBV5-1 to TRBJ2-7, with D possibly being TRBD1 or TRBD2 (5 bases each). CDR3 length: 14 residues. V lost 5 bases, J lost 7 bases, and 19 bases lay in between. The germline V gene encodes CDR1 SGHRS and CDR2 YFSETQ. CDR3 region: CASRAATGSDEQYF. CDR3 coding DNA: TGCGCCAGCAGAGCGGCCACAGGTTCTGATGAGCAGTACTTC.

The V gene is TRBV20-1, the J gene TRBJ1-1; 12 bases map to TRBD1. Germline trimming cut 1 base from V and 4 bases from J; bases unmatched to any gene: 4. CDR1 and CDR2 (germline): DFQATT, SNEGSKA (reference sequence). The CDR3 sequence is 15 residues long. Here the CDR3 reads CSARGDRGLSTEAFF. Here the CDR3 DNA reads TGCAGTGCTAGAGGGGACAGGGGGCTGTCCACTGAAGCTTTCTTT.

This clonotype was counted between two and nine times. The chain couples TRBV4-1 to TRBJ2-1, with D perhaps matching TRBD2 (6 bases). Trimming stripped 4 bases from V and 1 base from J, with 14 bases between. The germline CDR1 and CDR2 sequences are MGHRA and YSYEKL. The CDR3 covers 16 residues. The CDR3 is CASSLQGGRSYNEQFF. DNA of the CDR3: TGCGCCAGCAGCCTGCAAGGAGGGCGGTCCTACAATGAGCAGTTCTTC.

The chain joins TRBV5-1 to TRBJ1-2; TRBD1 is a possible D gene (6 bases). Germline lookup yields CDR1 SGHRS and CDR2 YFSETQ. The CDR3 contains 15 residues. The V end was cut by 0 bases, the J end by 5 bases, with 14 bases between. CDR3 residues: CASSLVGGLDYGYTF. CDR3 nucleotide sequence: TGCGCCAGCAGCTTGGTGGGGGGGCTTGATTATGGCTACACCTTC.

The chain has TRBV24-1 and TRBJ1-1; tentatively, D is TRBD1 (6 bases). Trimming removed 10 bases from V and 3 bases from J, with 14 bases in between. CDR1 and CDR2 (germline): KGHDR, SFDVKD. There are 13 residues in the CDR3. In DNA, the CDR3 is TGTGCCACAAGCGGGAGGGGGTACACTGAAGCTTTCTTT. Encoded protein: CATSGRGYTEAFF.

V is TRBV3-1 and J is TRBJ2-3, with D unresolved. Trimming shortened V by 1 base and J by 7 bases, and 9 bases separated the two germline ends. The CDR3 spans 13 residues. Germline lookup yields CDR1 LGHDT and CDR2 YNNKEL (reference sequence). The CDR3 DNA reads as TGTGCCAGCAGCCAAGGGGATTTTTATACGCAGTATTTT. The encoded protein is CASSQGDFYTQYF.

This clonotype was seen more than once but under ten times. The genes are TRBV4-1 and TRBJ2-5; no clear D gene. This CDR3 region has 16 residues. Germline CDR1 MGHRA, CDR2 YSYEKL. Trimming stripped 1 base from V and 2 bases from J, with 14 bases between. The CDR3 loop is CASSQALRATQETQYF. The CDR3 DNA reads TGCGCCAGCAGCCAAGCTCTCCGGGCGACACAAGAGACCCAGTACTTC.

In this sample, this clonotype turned up a few times. The rearrangement joins TRBV5-6 to TRBJ2-5; 9 positions agree with TRBD2. In germline, CDR1 is SGHDT, CDR2 YYEEEE. This CDR3 is 16 amino acids long. J was trimmed by 4 bases and V by 0 bases; bases with no gene match: 7. DNA of the CDR3: TGTGCCAGCAGCTTGGCCCTCAATAGCGGGAGAGAGACCCAGTACTTC. Amino acids: CASSLALNSGRETQYF.

This chain joins TRBV5-6 and TRBJ1-1; 7 bases fit TRBD1. The CDR3 totals 14 residues. Per germline, CDR1 SGHDT and CDR2 YYEEEE. The junction had 3 bases not matched to a gene; V was cut back by 1 base and J by 3 bases. The CDR3 loop is CASSLTGDYTEAFF. The CDR3 bases are TGTGCCAGCAGCTTGACAGGGGATTACACTGAAGCTTTCTTT.

This clonotype was observed a handful of times. V gene TRBV7-9 combines with J gene TRBJ2-3; TRBD2 aligns across 11 bases. Trimming removed 4 bases from V and 1 base from J; junction bases left unmatched: 4. CDR1 is SEHNR, CDR2 FQNEAQ, per germline (reference sequence). This CDR3 region has 16 residues. CDR3 loop: CASSYGLAGRTDTQYF. CDR3 bases: TGTGCCAGCAGCTACGGACTAGCGGGTCGCACAGATACGCAGTATTTT.

This chain connects TRBV20-1 to TRBJ2-5; weak D call: TRBD2 (6 bases). Trimming pared 6 bases from V and 4 bases from J, leaving 15 bases between. The germline V gene encodes CDR1 DFQATT and CDR2 SNEGSKA (reference sequence). This CDR3 region has 13 residues. The CDR3 loop reads CSAPEGFRETQYF. The CDR3 DNA is TGCAGTGCCCCGGAGGGTTTCAGAGAGACCCAGTACTTC.

The sample holds one count of this clonotype. This chain links TRBV27 with TRBJ2-3; 9 bases agree with TRBD2. After removal of 4 bases from V and 2 bases from J, the junction contained 4 bases not matched to a gene. This CDR3 has 15 amino acids. The V gene's germline CDR1 is MNHEY and CDR2 SMNVEV (reference sequence). CDR3 residues: CASSSVAGDTDTQYF. In DNA, the CDR3 is TGTGCCAGCAGTTCAGTAGCGGGGGACACAGATACGCAGTATTTT.

The rearrangement links TRBV6-5 to TRBJ1-2; D is possibly TRBD1 (6 bases). V was clipped by 2 bases and J by 0 bases, with 10 bases between them. This CDR3 region has 15 residues. Germline loops: CDR1 MNHEY, CDR2 SVGAGI. DNA of the CDR3: TGTGCCAGCAGTTACCCACAGGGTGCTAACTATGGCTACACCTTC. Translated, it gives CASSYPQGANYGYTF.

This chain joins TRBV28 and TRBJ2-5; 8 bases fit TRBD1. The CDR3 runs to 17 residues. Losses at the gene ends were 2 bases for V and 5 bases for J; bases not matched to a gene: 13. Germline values: CDR1 MDHEN, CDR2 SYDVKM. The CDR3 loop reads CASSLGFRGRRFETQYF. CDR3 bases: TGTGCCAGCAGTTTAGGATTCAGGGGGCGCAGATTTGAGACCCAGTACTTC.

The V call is TRBV7-9, the J call TRBJ1-1; D is unresolved. This CDR3 region has 11 residues. From germline, CDR1 is SEHNR and CDR2 FQNEAQ (reference sequence). V lost 7 bases, J lost 5 bases, and 8 bases lay in between. The CDR3 sequence is CASIEKTEAFF. The CDR3 coding sequence is TGTGCCAGCATCGAGAAGACTGAAGCTTTCTTT. Filled out from reference TRBV7-9 and TRBJ1-1, the complete variable domain reads DTGVSQNPRHKITKRGQNVTFRCDPISEHNRLYWYRQTLGQGPEFLTYFQNEAQLEKSRLLSDRFSAERPKGSFSTLEIQRTEQGDSAMYLCASIEKTEAFFGQGTRLTVV.

This chain links TRBV11-2 with TRBJ2-1; TRBD2 is a possible D gene (6 bases). V dropped 0 bases and J dropped 7 bases, with 13 bases sitting between them. Looked up from germline, CDR1 is SGHAT and CDR2 is FQNNGV. This CDR3 region has 15 residues. The CDR3 DNA reads TGTGCCAGCAGCTTAGATTCGGCAGGGAGGAATGAGCAGTTCTTC. It specifies CASSLDSAGRNEQFF.

The chain couples TRBV7-8 to TRBJ2-4; tentatively, D is TRBD1 or TRBD2 (5 bases each). CDR1 and CDR2 from the germline V gene are SGHVS and FQNEAQ. This CDR3 has 18 residues. Trimming shortened V by 1 base and J by 2 bases, and 18 bases separated the two germline ends. CDR3 sequence: CASSLVWVVGGSKNIQYF. The CDR3 DNA reads as TGTGCCAGCAGCTTAGTGTGGGTCGTTGGGGGTTCCAAAAACATTCAGTACTTC.

This clonotype was seen more than once but under ten times. The gene calls are TRBV12-3 or TRBV12-4 and TRBJ1-4, with a tentative D call TRBD1 (5 bases). This CDR3 is built from 15 residues. Deletions cut 0 bases from V and 8 bases from J, with 13 bases between. As DNA, the CDR3 is TGTGCCAGCAGTTTAGCACCAGGGAGAGGGGAAAAACTGTTTTTT. This encodes CASSLAPGRGEKLFF.

The V call is TRBV11-1, the J call TRBJ2-5; 8 nucleotides line up with TRBD2. V dropped 8 bases and J dropped 6; count of bases not matched to a gene: 11. Germline V gene lookup returns CDR1 SGHAT and CDR2 FQDESV (reference sequence). The CDR3 covers 14 residues. The CDR3: CASGHISGRKTQYF. CDR3 coding DNA: TGTGCCAGCGGTCACATAAGCGGGAGAAAGACCCAGTACTTC.

This clonotype was detected a few times. The chain has TRBV5-1 and TRBJ2-1, with 10 bases lining up with TRBD2. Germline loops: CDR1 SGHRS, CDR2 YFSETQ. The CDR3 spans 15 residues. The J segment lost 8 bases and the V segment lost 2 bases, leaving 7 bases of the junction unmatched. CDR3 in amino acids: CASSFGLAEGHEQFF. CDR3 in DNA: TGCGCCAGCAGCTTCGGACTAGCGGAGGGCCATGAGCAGTTCTTC.